These 9 T cell receptor beta chains originate from one sample sequenced in a study of cytomegalovirus exposure and HLA in healthy donors. Libraries were prepared by immunoSEQ multiplex PCR; TCRdb keeps only in-frame clonotypes and omits some of them. This sample has about 130,000 clones, with approximately 95% found just once. The sample taken for sequencing was PBMCs. All receptors derive from a man aged 18 to 35 in good health and CMV-seronegative.

V gene TRBV7-9 combines with J gene TRBJ2-1; weak D call: TRBD2 (6 bases). CDR1 is SEHNR, CDR2 FQNEAQ, per germline (reference sequence). The CDR3 runs 14 residues. With 8 bases removed from V and 5 bases from J, the gap between germline ends came to 16 bases. This CDR3 reads CASVGAGRNNEQFF. CDR3 sequence (DNA): TGTGCCAGCGTCGGGGCGGGAAGGAACAATGAGCAGTTCTTC.

The rearrangement joins TRBV30 to TRBJ1-3; possible D gene TRBD1, 6 bases. Germline loops: CDR1 GTSNPN, CDR2 SVGIG (reference sequence). Trimming cost V 5 bases and J 0 bases, with 11 bases left between them. The CDR3 extends over 14 amino acids. The CDR3 coding sequence is TGTGCCTGGGGGAGAGGGGGCTCTGGAAACACCATATATTTT. It yields the protein CAWGRGGSGNTIYF.

This chain joins TRBV4-3 and TRBJ2-1, with 10 positions matching TRBD2. Germline CDR1 is LGHNA and CDR2 is YSLEER. J was trimmed by 0 bases and V by 0 bases; bases with no gene match: 5. This CDR3 contains 18 residues. CDR3 nucleotide sequence: TGCGCCAGCAGCCAAGATGGACTAGCGGAAAGCTCCTACAATGAGCAGTTCTTC. Its translation: CASSQDGLAESSYNEQFF.

V and J are TRBV4-3 and TRBJ2-5, with 10 nucleotides matching TRBD2. Germline V gives CDR1 LGHNA, CDR2 YSLEER. V lost 1 base and J lost 3; bases outside the gene matches: 14. CDR3 length equals 19 residues. In DNA, the CDR3 is TGCGCCAGCAGCCAAGGATTAAGAGATAGCGGGAGGCCCGAAGAGACCCAGTACTTC. Protein sequence: CASSQGLRDSGRPEETQYF.

The chain recombines TRBV28 with TRBJ1-5; the match to TRBD1 covers 7 bases. Germline assignment: CDR1 MDHEN and CDR2 SYDVKM. CDR3 length equals 14 residues. J gave up 4 bases and V 6 bases, and 6 bases lay outside the gene matches. The CDR3 sequence is CASSLPTGNQPQHF. The CDR3 nucleotides read TGTGCCAGCAGCCTCCCGACAGGGAATCAGCCCCAGCATTTT.

J is TRBJ1-1 and V is TRBV30, with D unclear. The V gene lost 3 bases and the J gene lost 1 base, with 9 bases spanning the gap. The CDR3 spans 13 residues. The germline gives CDR1 GTSNPN, CDR2 SVGIG (reference sequence). CDR3 region: CAWRTGENTEAFF. DNA for the CDR3: TGTGCCTGGAGAACCGGGGAGAACACTGAAGCTTTCTTT.

The table lists this clone with a count of one. Other DNA sequences within the sample encode an identical CDR3. The rearrangement links TRBV28 to TRBJ2-7; possible D gene TRBD1, 6 bases. This CDR3 comprises 13 residues. V lost 3 bases, J lost 0 bases, and 6 bases lay in between. Per the germline V gene, CDR1 is MDHEN and CDR2 is SYDVKM. CDR3 protein: CASSLDSSYEQYF. In DNA form, the CDR3 reads TGTGCCAGCAGTTTGGACAGCTCCTACGAGCAGTACTTC.

The J gene is TRBJ2-1, the V gene TRBV7-9, with TRBD2 identical over 8 bases. CDR1 is SEHNR and CDR2 is FQNEAQ in the germline V gene (reference sequence). V shed 5 bases, J shed 9 bases, and the junction held 9 bases outside the gene matches. CDR3 length: 14 amino acids. The CDR3 DNA reads TGTGCCAGCAGCCTCAGCGGGAGTCAGGCTGAGCAGTTCTTC. It codes for CASSLSGSQAEQFF. The variable domain in full, with the rest retrieved from reference TRBV7-9 and TRBJ2-1, is DTGVSQNPRHKITKRGQNVTFRCDPISEHNRLYWYRQTLGQGPEFLTYFQNEAQLEKSRLLSDRFSAERPKGSFSTLEIQRTEQGDSAMYLCASSLSGSQAEQFFGPGTRLTVL.

V usage is TRBV5-5 and J usage is TRBJ1-5; maybe TRBD1 (5 bases). CDR3 length equals 15 residues. Trimming removed 0 bases at V and 1 base at J, with 8 bases between. Germline CDR1 SGHKS, CDR2 YYEKEE (reference sequence). For the CDR3, the DNA is TGTGCCAGCAGCTTGGTAGGGGCGAGCAATCAGCCCCAGCATTTT. Protein product: CASSLVGASNQPQHF. The full variable domain, its missing parts supplied by reference TRBV5-5 and TRBJ1-5, is DAGVTQSPTHLIKTRGQQVTLRCSPISGHKSVSWYQQVLGQGPQFIFQYYEKEERGRGNFPDRFSARQFPNYSSELNVNALLLGDSALYLCASSLVGASNQPQHFGDGTRLSIL.